Sequencing of this T cell receptor (beta chain) was carried out in a study of cytomegalovirus exposure and HLA in healthy donors. As for this clone: The target antigen is unknown.

Study results and limitations: A later analysis by the authors found several of the most significant clusters apparently linked to common viral pathogens. A later analysis linked around 15,000 TCR beta sequences to HLA alleles at 0.05 false discovery rate. DRB1 showed the most TCR associations and HLA-C the fewest in a later analysis, as rates varied by HLA locus.

PCR primers comprised 60 Vbeta and 13 Jbeta primers. Only in-frame clones appear in the TCRdb table, and some are missing; sequencing was by immunoSEQ multiplex PCR. The sample has roughly 130,000 clones, roughly 76% seen once. This sequence was found in a man aged 30-40 years in good health and CMV-seronegative. The specimen sequenced was PBMCs.

As DNA, the CDR3 is TGTGCCAGCAGCCGGGACTCTATGTCGGATACGCAGTATTTT. This codes for CASSRDSMSDTQYF. This chain uses TRBV5-4 with TRBJ2-3, with D possibly matching TRBD2 (6 bases). This CDR3 comprises 14 residues. V dropped 4 bases and J dropped 6 bases, with 15 bases sitting between them. The germline V gene has CDR1 SGHNT and CDR2 YYREEE (reference sequence). Supplemented by reference TRBV5-4 and TRBJ2-3, the full variable domain reads ETGVTQSPTHLIKTRGQQVTLRCSSQSGHNTVSWYQQALGQGPQFIFQYYREEENGRGNFPPRFSGLQFPNYSSELNVNALELDDSALYLCASSRDSMSDTQYFGPGTRLTVL.